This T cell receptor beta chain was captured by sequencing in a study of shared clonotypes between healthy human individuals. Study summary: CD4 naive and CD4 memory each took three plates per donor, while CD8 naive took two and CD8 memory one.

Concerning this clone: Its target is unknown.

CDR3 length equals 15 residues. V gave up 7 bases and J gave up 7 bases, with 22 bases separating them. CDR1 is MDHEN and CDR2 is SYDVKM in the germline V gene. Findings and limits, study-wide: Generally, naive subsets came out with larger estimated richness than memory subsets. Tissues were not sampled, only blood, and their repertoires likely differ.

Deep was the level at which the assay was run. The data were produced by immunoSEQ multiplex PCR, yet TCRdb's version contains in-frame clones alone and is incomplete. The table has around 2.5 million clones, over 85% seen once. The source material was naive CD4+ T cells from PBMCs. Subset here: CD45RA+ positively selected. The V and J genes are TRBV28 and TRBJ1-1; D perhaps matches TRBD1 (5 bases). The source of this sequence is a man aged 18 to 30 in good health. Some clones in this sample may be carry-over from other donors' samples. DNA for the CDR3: TGTGCCAGCACCCAGGGCAAGCCGGGGGGTGGTGAAGCTTTCTTT. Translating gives CASTQGKPGGGEAFF.